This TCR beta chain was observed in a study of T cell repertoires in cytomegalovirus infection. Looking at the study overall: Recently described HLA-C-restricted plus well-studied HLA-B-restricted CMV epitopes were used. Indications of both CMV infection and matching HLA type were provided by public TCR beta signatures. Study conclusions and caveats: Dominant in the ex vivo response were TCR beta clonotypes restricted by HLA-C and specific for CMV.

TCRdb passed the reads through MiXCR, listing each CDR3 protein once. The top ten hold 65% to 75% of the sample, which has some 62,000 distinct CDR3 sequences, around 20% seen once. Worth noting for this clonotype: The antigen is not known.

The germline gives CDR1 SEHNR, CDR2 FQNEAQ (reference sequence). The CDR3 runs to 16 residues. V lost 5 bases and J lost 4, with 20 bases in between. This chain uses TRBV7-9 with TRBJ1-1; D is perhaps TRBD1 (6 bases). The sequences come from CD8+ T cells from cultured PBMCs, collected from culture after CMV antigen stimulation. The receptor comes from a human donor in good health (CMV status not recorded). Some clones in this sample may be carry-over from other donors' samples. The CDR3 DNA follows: TGTGCCAGCAGCCCGATCCTTGCAGGGGAACGCACTGAAGCTTTCTTT. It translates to CASSPILAGERTEAFF.